This T cell receptor (beta chain) was documented in a study of shared clonotypes between healthy human individuals. Findings and caveats of the study: Tissue TCR repertoires likely differ from these blood-only repertoires. Clonotypes shared by all four sorted-subset donors had higher generation probabilities than non-shared clonotypes.

Each PCR replicate from the sorted subsets contained 150 to 250 ng DNA, which is 25,000 to 30,000 T cell genomes. Produced via immunoSEQ multiplex PCR; TCRdb's table is partial and in-frame only. The table has some 1.5 million clones, roughly 96% seen once. As regards this clone: Its specificity is not known.

Unmatched junction bases numbered 19, after V lost 1 base and J lost 6 bases. Germline V CDR1 and CDR2: SGHRS, YFSETQ. The CDR3 extends over 19 amino acids. The chain combines TRBV5-1 with TRBJ2-1, with 7 bases lining up with TRBD2. Sequenced input: naive CD4+ T cells sorted from blood. Subset reported: CD45RA+ positively selected. This clonotype was obtained from a young man in good health. CDR3 in DNA: TGCGCCAGCAGCTTGTTAACCCCTATAGAAGCGGGAAATCGCAATGAGCAGTTCTTC. Its protein product is CASSLLTPIEAGNRNEQFF.